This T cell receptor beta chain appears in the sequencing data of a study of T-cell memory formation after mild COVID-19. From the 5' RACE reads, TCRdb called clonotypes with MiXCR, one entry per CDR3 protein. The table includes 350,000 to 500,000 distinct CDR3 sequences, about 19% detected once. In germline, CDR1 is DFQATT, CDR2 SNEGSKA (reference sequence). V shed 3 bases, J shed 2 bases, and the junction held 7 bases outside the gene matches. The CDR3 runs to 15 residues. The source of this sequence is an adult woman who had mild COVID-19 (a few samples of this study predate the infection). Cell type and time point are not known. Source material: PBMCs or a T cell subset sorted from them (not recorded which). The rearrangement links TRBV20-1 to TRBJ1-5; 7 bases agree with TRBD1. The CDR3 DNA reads TGCAGTGCTAGCTACCAGGGGGTGGGCAATCAGCCCCAGCATTTT. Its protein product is CSASYQGVGNQPQHF.